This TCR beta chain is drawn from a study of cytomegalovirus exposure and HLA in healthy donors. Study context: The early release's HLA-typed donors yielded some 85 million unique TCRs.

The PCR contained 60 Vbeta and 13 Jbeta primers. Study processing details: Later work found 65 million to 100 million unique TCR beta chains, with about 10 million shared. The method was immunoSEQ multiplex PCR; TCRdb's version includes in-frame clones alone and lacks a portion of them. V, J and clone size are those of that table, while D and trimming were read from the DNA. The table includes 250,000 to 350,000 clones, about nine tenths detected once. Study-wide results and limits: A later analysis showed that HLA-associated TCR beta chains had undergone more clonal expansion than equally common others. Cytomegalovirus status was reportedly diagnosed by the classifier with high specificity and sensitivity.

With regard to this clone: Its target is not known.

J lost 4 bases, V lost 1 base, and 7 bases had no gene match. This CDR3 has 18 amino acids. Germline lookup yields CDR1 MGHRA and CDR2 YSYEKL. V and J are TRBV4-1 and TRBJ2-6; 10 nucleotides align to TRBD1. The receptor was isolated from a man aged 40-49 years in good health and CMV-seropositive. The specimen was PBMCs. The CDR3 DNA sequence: TGCGCCAGCAGCCAAGGGACAGGGGGGACGCGGGGGGCCAACGTCCTGACTTTC. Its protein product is CASSQGTGGTRGANVLTF.